Presented here are 8 T cell receptor beta chains from one specimen sequenced in a study of cytomegalovirus exposure and HLA in healthy donors (dated by TCRdb to 2016 to 2017). Library preparation used the immunoSEQ multiplex PCR assay. A mixture of 60 forward primers for TCR Vbeta segments and 13 reverse primers for TCR Jbeta segments was used in the multiplex PCR. Held by TCRdb, this immuneACCESS table contains in-frame sequences only and omits some clones. Under half of the omission traces to an unresolved V gene where checked; the cause of the rest is unknown. A total of approximately 190,000 clones appear in this sample, roughly 76% of them only once. The biggest ten clones account for approximately 6.3% of the sample. Sample: PBMCs. All receptors come from a man between 35 and 55 years old in good health and CMV-seropositive.

Regarding this clone: Other DNA sequences in the same sample also yield this CDR3. The chain couples TRBV15 to TRBJ1-1; TRBD1 matches 9 bases. Trimming at V came to 3 bases and at J to 2 bases, leaving 1 base not matched to a gene. Germline values: CDR1 LNHNV, CDR2 YYDKDF (reference sequence). This CDR3 region has 14 residues. Here the CDR3 reads CATSRDRGNTEAFF. The CDR3 DNA reads TGTGCCACCAGCAGGGACAGGGGAAACACTGAAGCTTTCTTT.

This chain joins TRBV7-8 and TRBJ2-7; 7 bases map to TRBD1. With V trimmed by 5 bases and J by 2 bases, 6 bases remained unmatched. The CDR3 contains 14 residues. Germline assignment: CDR1 SGHVS and CDR2 FQNEAQ. The CDR3 sequence: CASSPTGPPYEQYF. DNA for the CDR3: TGTGCCAGCAGCCCGACAGGGCCCCCCTACGAGCAGTACTTC.

The CDR3 nucleotides read TGTGCCATCACCCCGGGACAGGGTAACAACGAGCAGTACTTC. It yields the protein CAITPGQGNNEQYF. The chain is built from TRBV10-3 and TRBJ2-7; 9 bases are shared with TRBD1. V lost 7 bases, J lost 5 bases, and 9 bases stayed unmatched. There are 14 residues in the CDR3. Germline V gene lookup returns CDR1 ENHRY and CDR2 SYGVKD.

This chain joins TRBV7-2 and TRBJ2-5, with D perhaps matching TRBD1 (5 bases). There are 16 residues in the CDR3. Between the trimmed V and J ends, which lost 2 bases and 2 bases, there was a span of 15 bases. Germline V gives CDR1 SGHTA, CDR2 FQGNSA. In DNA form, the CDR3 reads TGTGCCAGCAGCTTAATGGGGCGGCAGAGACAAGAGACCCAGTACTTC. Encoded protein: CASSLMGRQRQETQYF.

Note on this clone: Additional DNA sequences in this sample encode the identical CDR3. CDR3 in amino acids: CAIRGTGGDEQFF. The CDR3 DNA is TGTGCCATCAGGGGGACAGGGGGCGATGAGCAGTTCTTC. The rearrangement links TRBV10-3 to TRBJ2-1; 12 positions match TRBD1. This CDR3 has 13 residues. Trimming took 6 bases from V and 8 from J; bases not matched to a gene: 2. Per germline, CDR1 ENHRY and CDR2 SYGVKD.

V gene TRBV6-5 combines with J gene TRBJ2-7, with unresolved D. Germline CDR1 reads MNHEY; CDR2 reads SVGAGI. Trimming removed 2 bases from V and 3 bases from J, with 8 bases in between. This CDR3 is 13 amino acids long. The CDR3 is CASSYAQHYEQYF. The CDR3 DNA sequence: TGTGCCAGCAGTTACGCACAACACTACGAGCAGTACTTC.

The CDR3 is CATSITKGGAQPQHF. The CDR3 DNA reads as TGTGCCACCAGCATCACGAAGGGGGGGGCACAGCCCCAGCATTTT. The chain uses TRBV15 and TRBJ1-5, with a tentative D call TRBD1 (6 bases). Trimming took off 4 bases at V and 7 bases at J, with 17 bases between the two ends. Germline values: CDR1 LNHNV, CDR2 YYDKDF (reference sequence). This CDR3 comprises 15 residues.

The V and J genes are TRBV27 and TRBJ1-4; no reliable D call. This CDR3 is 14 amino acids long. V lost 1 base and J 4 bases, leaving 7 bases between the germline ends. Germline V gene data show CDR1 as MNHEY and CDR2 as SMNVEV (reference sequence). The CDR3 DNA reads as TGTGCCAGCAGTTTATTTCGCAGTAATGAAAAACTGTTTTTT. Its translation: CASSLFRSNEKLFF.